Sequencing of this T cell receptor beta chain was carried out in a study of cytotoxic CD8 clonotypes in ibrutinib-treated CLL. About the research overall: The response samples were taken once patients had been treated for a median of roughly 12 months, range 6 to 36.

General observations from the study: Public clonotypes (which were uncommon) either contracted or remained stable on treatment.

Deep sequencing aimed at 1 in 200,000 to 1 in 1 million T cells' resolution. Generated by immunoSEQ multiplex PCR, the TCRdb table keeps only in-frame clones and is missing some. The sample holds around 330,000 clones; around 66% are singletons and the top ten take about 6.7%. CDR1 and CDR2 (germline): SQVTM, ANQGSEA. This CDR3 spans 15 amino acids. Concerning this clone: What it binds is unknown.

The sample here was PBMCs, taken after 36 months of ibrutinib treatment. The receptor was isolated from a human donor with chronic lymphocytic leukemia. The chain uses TRBV29-1 and TRBJ2-1, with 13 positions matching TRBD2. The CDR3 DNA follows: TGCCGCATAACCATGGGACTAGCGGGATCCGGTGAGCAGTTCTTC. Protein: CRITMGLAGSGEQFF.